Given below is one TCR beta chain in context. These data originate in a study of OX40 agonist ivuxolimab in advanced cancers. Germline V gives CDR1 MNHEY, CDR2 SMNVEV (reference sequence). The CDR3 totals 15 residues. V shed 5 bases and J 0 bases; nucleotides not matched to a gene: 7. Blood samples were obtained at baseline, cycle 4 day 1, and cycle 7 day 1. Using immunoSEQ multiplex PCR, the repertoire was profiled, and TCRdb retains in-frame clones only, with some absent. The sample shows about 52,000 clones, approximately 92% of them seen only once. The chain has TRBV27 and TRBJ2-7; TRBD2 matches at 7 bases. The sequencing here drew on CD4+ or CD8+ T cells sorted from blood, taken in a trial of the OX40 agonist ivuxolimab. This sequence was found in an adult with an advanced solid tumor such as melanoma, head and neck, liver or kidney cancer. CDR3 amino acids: CASSQLALNSYEQYF. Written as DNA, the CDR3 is TGTGCCAGCAGTCAACTAGCGCTAAACTCCTACGAGCAGTACTTC.